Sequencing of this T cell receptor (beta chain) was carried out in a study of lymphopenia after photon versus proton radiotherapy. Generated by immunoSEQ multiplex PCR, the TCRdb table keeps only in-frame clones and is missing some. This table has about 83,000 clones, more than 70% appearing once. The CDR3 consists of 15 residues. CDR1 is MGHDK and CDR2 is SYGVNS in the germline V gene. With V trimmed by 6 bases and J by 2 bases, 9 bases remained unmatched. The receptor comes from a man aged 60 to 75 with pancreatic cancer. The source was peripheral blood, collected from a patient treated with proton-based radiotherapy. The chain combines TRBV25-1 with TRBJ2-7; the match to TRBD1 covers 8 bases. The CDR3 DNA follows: TGTGCCAGCAGCCCCGCGAACAGGGGGACCTACGAGCAGTACTTC. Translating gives CASSPANRGTYEQYF.